Detailed here is one TCR beta chain. The antigen this receptor binds is unknown. Base quality data are lacking; no much larger clone is found one base away. This sample was included in a study of OX40 agonist ivuxolimab in advanced cancers. For context, the study as a whole: The costimulatory receptor OX40 (CD134) was targeted by ivuxolimab, a fully human IgG2 agonistic monoclonal antibody. In the dose-escalation cohort, 65% to 90% of patients were male, and the mean age was about 55 years, with a range of roughly 20 to 80. Among the 50 to 55 dose-escalation patients, roughly 20 had hepatocellular carcinoma, 15 melanoma, 9 renal cell carcinoma and 9 head and neck cancer. Partial responses occurred in three dose-escalation patients: two with cutaneous melanoma and one with hepatocellular carcinoma. The paper reports the monotherapy dose-escalation portion (N of about 50 patients) of the phase I ivuxolimab trial. Patients were allowed to have had prior anti-PD-1, anti-PD-L1 or anti-CTLA-4 therapy, and roughly 40% of the dose-escalation patients had previously received checkpoint inhibitors. Peripheral TCRbeta sequencing aimed to test whether ivuxolimab altered TCR sequence diversity and caused clonal T-cell expansion. Intravenous ivuxolimab was administered to patients every 2 weeks at six dose levels: 0.01, 0.1, 0.3, 1.5, 3 and 10 mg/kg.

Measured from the cysteine to the phenylalanine, the CDR3 is 16 residues long. Only the CDR3 part of the read is kept: 48 bases, read in frame from the first base. In the germline V gene, CDR1 corresponds to MNHNS and CDR2 to SASEGT. Unmatched junction bases come to 1, with V trimmed by 1 base and J by 0 bases. To sequence the TCRbeta CDR3 region, genomic DNA was isolated from the sorted cells. The immunoSEQ Assay was used to sequence the TCRbeta CDR3 regions. Imported from immuneACCESS, the table was reduced by TCRdb to in-frame sequences with V and J called. These copies leave out some clones; in studies compared against another copy, an unresolved V gene accounts for under half, and the cause of the remainder is not known. This sample has some 150,000 clones in its table, and about 93% of those were observed once. The ten largest clones take up 1% of the sample. Patients with a history of autoimmune disease or receiving systemic immunosuppression were excluded from the trial. Peripheral blood for TCR sequencing was drawn from every dose cohort at baseline, at cycle 4 day 1 and at cycle 7 day 1. Samples came from an open-label, multicenter, first-in-human phase I dose-escalation trial of ivuxolimab. Adults with locally advanced or metastatic melanoma, renal cell, hepatocellular, or head and neck squamous cell carcinoma were enrolled in the trial. Before TCR sequencing, CD4+ and CD8+ T cells were separately sorted from peripheral blood.

Points the paper makes about the study in general: At doses from 0.1 to 3.0 mg/kg, clonal expansion was seen in both CD4+ and CD8+ blood T cells between baseline and week 6. In partial responders in the 0.1-3.0 mg/kg groups, normalized peripheral clonal expansion was found to be among the lowest, especially among CD8+ T cells. Antigen specificity was not determined for the clonally expanded peripheral T cells. Low levels of normalized T-cell clonal expansion were also seen in some patients who did not respond. After ivuxolimab, more expanded clones were found on average in CD8+ T cells than in CD4+ T cells.

This specimen was CD4+ or CD8+ T cells sorted from blood, taken in a trial of the OX40 agonist ivuxolimab. The rearranged segments are TRBV6-1 and TRBJ2-2; 8 bases in between match TRBD2. The clonotype comes from an adult with an advanced solid tumor such as melanoma, head and neck, liver or kidney cancer. The DNA is as follows: TGTGCCAGCAGTGAAGTGCGGGGGGCGAACACCGGGGAGCTGTTTTTT. It translates as CASSEVRGANTGELFF.